The clone carrying this TCR beta chain was recorded at least ten times. Its target is unknown. The TCR beta CDR3 regions underwent amplification from RNA transcripts. Investigators did first-round RT-PCR with HTBI primers, then second-round multiplex PCR. TCRdb independently ran MiXCR on the multiplex PCR reads; one entry per CDR3 protein. The sample consists of roughly 350,000 distinct CDR3 sequences, roughly a sixth of them appearing once. The data belong to a study of Graves' ophthalmopathy and Graves' hyperthyroidism. Study outcomes and limitations: Using 13 signatures, a model distinguished ophthalmopathy from stable hyperthyroidism, reaching around 87% sensitivity and 81.08% specificity. In blood, most expanded thyroid clonotypes above 0.001 frequency were also detected.

Stable hyperthyroid donors showed no ophthalmopathy during 18 months follow-up. Excluded were patients with other autoimmune diseases, uncontrolled infections, pregnancy or lactation. Material for sequencing was peripheral blood. The receptor's source is an adult woman with stable Graves' hyperthyroidism.

The CDR3 loop reads CASSEFGGRDRVDYEQYF. The CDR3, as DNA: TGTGCCAGCAGTGAATTTGGGGGTAGGGACAGGGTGGACTACGAGCAGTACTTC. The rearrangement joins TRBV2 to TRBJ2-7, with TRBD1 identical over 9 bases. The germline gives CDR1 SNHLY, CDR2 FYNNEI. V shed 2 bases, J shed 3 bases, and the junction held 14 bases outside the gene matches. The CDR3 extends over 18 amino acids.